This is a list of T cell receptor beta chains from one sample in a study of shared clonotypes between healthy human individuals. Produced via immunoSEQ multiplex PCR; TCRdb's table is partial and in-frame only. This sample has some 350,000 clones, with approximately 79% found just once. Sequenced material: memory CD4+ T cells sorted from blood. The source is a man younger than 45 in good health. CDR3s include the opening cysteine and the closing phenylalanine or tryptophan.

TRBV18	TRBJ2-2	CASSPGIANTGELFF
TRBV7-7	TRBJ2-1	CASSLGQGRGNEQFF
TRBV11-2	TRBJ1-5	CASSIGLQQPQHF
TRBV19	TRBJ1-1	CASSNWATEAFF
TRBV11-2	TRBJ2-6	CASSLNPTGWGANVLTF
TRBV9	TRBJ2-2	CASSVLGTGELFF
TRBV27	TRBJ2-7	CASSFRTSGRGEQYF
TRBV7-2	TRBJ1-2	CASSLGQTNYGYTF
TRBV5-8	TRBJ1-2	CASSSDVRVGYTF
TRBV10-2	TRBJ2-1	CASSGGGTSGSTRGYNEQFF
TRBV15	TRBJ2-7	CATSGGQRSYEQYF
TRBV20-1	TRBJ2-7	CSAYQSYEQYF
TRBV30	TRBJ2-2	CAWSAGGELFF
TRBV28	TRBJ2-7	CASSSITGTSGLTYEQYF
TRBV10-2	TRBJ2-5	CASLSTGRGAQYF
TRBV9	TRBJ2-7	CASAPGQGAGYEQYF
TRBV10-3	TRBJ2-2	CAMSEQGGIGELFF
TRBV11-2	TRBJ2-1	CASSLDGRTRRGQFF
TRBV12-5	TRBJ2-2	CASGFAGTGASATGELFF
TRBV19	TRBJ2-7	CASSPRPGTAVYEQYF
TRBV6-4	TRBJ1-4	CASSATGKTTNEKLFF
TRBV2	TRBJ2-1	CASSELRSSYNEQFF
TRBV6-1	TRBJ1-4	CATLLGKLFF
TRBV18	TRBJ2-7	CASSPPSGEQYF
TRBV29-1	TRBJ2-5	CSVEVVVGETQYF
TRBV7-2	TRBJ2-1	CASSLRGSSSYNEQFF
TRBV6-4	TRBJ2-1	CASSETTRRGNEQFF
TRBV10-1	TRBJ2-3	CASSPGLAGQSDTQYF
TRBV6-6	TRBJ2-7	CASSYAREASYEQYF
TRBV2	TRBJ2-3	CASSVGRTDTQYF
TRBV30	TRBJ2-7	CACSSSYEQYF
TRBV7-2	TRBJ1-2	CASSLAGPYGYTF
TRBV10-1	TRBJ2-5	CASSLGVAETQYF
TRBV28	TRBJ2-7	CASSPDRQVEQYF
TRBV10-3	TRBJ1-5	CAISEQGDSNQPQHF
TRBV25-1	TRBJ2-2	CASSEALTSGRRTGELFF
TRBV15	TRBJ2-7	CATSRVNAGGPGEQYF
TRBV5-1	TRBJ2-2	CASTGTLNTGELFF
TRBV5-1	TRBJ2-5	CASSYTGQGETQYF
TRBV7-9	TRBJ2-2	CASSLGGTGELFF
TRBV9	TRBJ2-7	CASSSGGSGKTSDRNEQYF
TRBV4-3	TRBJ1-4	CASSQGGQFSNEKLFF
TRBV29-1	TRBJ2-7	CSVGDYSYEQYF
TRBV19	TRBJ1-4	CASSGPGTGAKGEKLFF
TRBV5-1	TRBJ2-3	CASSFNADTQYF
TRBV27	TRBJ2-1	CASTTDKGSYNEQFF
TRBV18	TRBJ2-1	CASSPNRLAGYNEQFF
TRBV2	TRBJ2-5	CASSVRARETQYF
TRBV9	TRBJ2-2	CASSRDTGTHSTGELFF